This is a list of T cell receptor beta chains from one sample in a study of T cells in Graves' hyperthyroidism and ophthalmopathy. MiXCR, run by TCRdb on the multiplex PCR reads, gives a single entry per CDR3 protein. The sample has some 570,000 distinct CDR3 sequences; 11% to 15% are singletons. Sequenced: blood. The origin of the receptors is a woman between 18 and 30 years old with Graves' ophthalmopathy. The CDR3 runs from the conserved cysteine through the conserved F or W. The D gene is left open where the match is weak. For some rows the clone size is stated as once, few or many, or as a class when expanded; others skip it.

.,TRBD1,TRBJ1-1,TRBV6-1,TGTGCCAGCAGTGGGACAGGGTTTGTAGCTTTCTTT,CASSGTGFVAFF
many,TRBD1,TRBJ1-1,TRBV14,TGTGCCAGCAGCCAGACGGGACAGGGGTTCACTGAAGCTTTCTTT,CASSQTGQGFTEAFF
few,.,TRBJ1-6,TRBV7-9,TGTGCCAGCAGCCCCGATCCCCCCGGGACCGTTAATTCACCCCTCCACTTT,CASSPDPPGTVNSPLHF
many,.,TRBJ2-2,TRBV11-1,TGTGCCAGCAGCCTAGGACAGTTCACCGGGGAGCTGTTTTTT,CASSLGQFTGELFF
.,.,TRBJ2-1,TRBV19,TGTGCCAGTAAGGAGCGGAACTCCTACAATGAGCAGTTCTTC,CASKERNSYNEQFF
few,.,TRBJ2-6,TRBV11-2,TGTGCCAGCAGCGGCCCCAAGTCCGGCCGGGCAGAGGGGTGGGGGGCCAACGTCCTGACTTTC,CASSGPKSGRAEGWGANVLTF
.,TRBD2,TRBJ2-5,TRBV6-1,TGTGCCAGCAGCCGGACTAGCATGGAGACCCAGTACTTC,CASSRTSMETQYF
.,.,TRBJ1-4,TRBV6-5,TGTGCCAGCAGTTACTGGGGGACCGACGGTGAAAAACTGTTTTTT,CASSYWGTDGEKLFF
few,TRBD1,TRBJ1-2,TRBV15,TGTGCCACCAGCTCTCCGGGACAGGGGATTGGCGGCTACACCTTC,CATSSPGQGIGGYTF
.,.,TRBJ2-3,TRBV9,TGTGCCAGCAGCCCAGGAGGGGGGGCTTGGGCAGATACGCAGTATTTT,CASSPGGGAWADTQYF
.,.,TRBJ1-2,TRBV7-2,TGTGCCAGCAGCTTACAGGGGCCTTACTATGGCTACACCTTC,CASSLQGPYYGYTF
.,TRBD1,TRBJ1-1,TRBV19,TGTGCCAGTAGTATAGCCCAAGGGACAGGGGGAGCTTTCTTT,CASSIAQGTGGAFF
many,.,TRBJ2-3,TRBV6-5,TGTGCCAGCAGTTACTCGGGGGGAGCGAGAGGCACAGATACGCAGTATTTT,CASSYSGGARGTDTQYF
.,.,TRBJ1-3,TRBV6-1,TGTGCCAGCAGCCCCGCTCTGGACACCATATATTTT,CASSPALDTIYF
many,TRBD2,TRBJ2-7,TRBV5-6,TGTGCCAGCAGCGCCGGGACTATAGTTTTGCAGTACTTC,CASSAGTIVLQYF
.,.,TRBJ2-7,TRBV6-1,TGTGCCAGCAGATCAGGGGACTACGAGCAGTACTTC,CASRSGDYEQYF
many,TRBD1,TRBJ2-7,TRBV7-2,TGTGCCAGCAGCTTGTCCACGGGACAGGGGTACGAGCAGTACTTC,CASSLSTGQGYEQYF
many,.,TRBJ2-7,TRBV12-3/TRBV12-4,TGTGCCAGCAGTTTAAGGGACGGAGCTTACGAGCAGTACTTC,CASSLRDGAYEQYF
.,.,TRBJ1-3,TRBV25-1,TGTGCCAGCAGTGACCTTCAAGGGACTGATAACACCATATATTTT,CASSDLQGTDNTIYF
.,TRBD1,TRBJ2-3,TRBV24-1,TGTGCCACCAGTGACCGAGGACAGGGATTGGGTACGGGCACAGATACGCAGTATTTT,CATSDRGQGLGTGTDTQYF
few,.,TRBJ2-7,TRBV9,TGTGCCAGCAGCCCGGGACGGTCAATAGCCGAGCAGTACTTC,CASSPGRSIAEQYF
many,TRBD2,TRBJ2-7,TRBV7-2,TGTGCCAGCAGCTTAGCCAGGACTAGCGAGAGCACCTACGAGCAGTACTTC,CASSLARTSESTYEQYF
many,.,TRBJ2-1,TRBV30,TGTGCCTGGACCGGGGGCAATGAGCAGTTCTTC,CAWTGGNEQFF
many,.,TRBJ1-1,TRBV2,TGTGCCAGCACCCCGTGGGAGGCCGCTGTAGCTTTCTTT,CASTPWEAAVAFF
few,.,TRBJ1-2,TRBV20-1,TGCAGTGCTAGAGATAGAAGAACCTATGGCTACACCTTC,CSARDRRTYGYTF
many,.,TRBJ2-5,TRBV20-1,TGCAGTGCTAGAGTTGAGCTTGGACACCCCGTCGGTAGGGAGACCCAGTACTTC,CSARVELGHPVGRETQYF
many,TRBD1,TRBJ2-1,TRBV18,TGTGCCAGCTCAAGACAGGGGACGAGATACAATGAGCAGTTCTTC,CASSRQGTRYNEQFF
.,.,TRBJ2-1,TRBV4-1,TGCGCCAGCAGCCCCCCGCGGCGGCACTACAATGAGCAGTTCTTC,CASSPPRRHYNEQFF
many,.,TRBJ2-7,TRBV27,TGTGCCAGCAGTTTTATGGGTCCCTACGAGCAGTACTTC,CASSFMGPYEQYF
.,.,TRBJ2-1,TRBV4-3,TGCGCCAGCAGCCAAGATCGGTATCGTTCGGGGGGCTCGGGGAATGAGCAGTTCTTC,CASSQDRYRSGGSGNEQFF
.,TRBD1,TRBJ1-2,TRBV6-2/TRBV6-3,TGTGCCAGCAGTCATCGACAGGGGGTGGGAGTGCACTATGGCTACACCTTC,CASSHRQGVGVHYGYTF
many,TRBD2,TRBJ2-1,TRBV6-6,TGTGCCAGCAGTTACTGGGGGACTAGCGGGAGCGATGAGCAGTTCTTC,CASSYWGTSGSDEQFF
.,.,TRBJ1-1,TRBV28,TGTGCCAGCAGTTTTTTACAGGCTTTATTCACTGAAGCTTTCTTT,CASSFLQALFTEAFF
many,.,TRBJ1-4,TRBV28,TGTGCCAGCAGTTCCGGGGGCGCAACTAATGAAAAACTGTTTTTT,CASSSGGATNEKLFF
.,.,TRBJ2-5,TRBV19,TGTGCCAGTAGGCGGACATACGGCGTATCCCAAGAGACCCAGTACTTC,CASRRTYGVSQETQYF
many,TRBD1,TRBJ1-2,TRBV7-8,TGTGCCAGCAGCTTAGACAGGGGCGACTATGGCTACACCTTC,CASSLDRGDYGYTF
many,.,TRBJ2-7,TRBV2,TGTGCCCCAAGGGTGTGGGACTTCAGCTCCTACGAGCAGTACTTC,CAPRVWDFSSYEQYF